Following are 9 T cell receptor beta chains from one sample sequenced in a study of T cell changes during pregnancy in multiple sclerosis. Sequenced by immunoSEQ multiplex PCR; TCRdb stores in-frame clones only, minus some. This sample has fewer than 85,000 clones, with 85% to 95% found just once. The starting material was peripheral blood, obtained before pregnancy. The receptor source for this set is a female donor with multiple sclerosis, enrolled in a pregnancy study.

CDR3 sequence: CASSSWGDNEKLFF. The CDR3 DNA reads as TGTGCCAGCAGTTCCTGGGGGGATAATGAAAAACTGTTTTTT. The chain couples TRBV6-6 to TRBJ1-4; possible D gene TRBD1, 5 bases. The CDR3 spans 14 residues. Germline V gene data show CDR1 as MNHNY and CDR2 as SVGAGI (reference sequence). V shed 4 bases and J shed 4 bases, with 10 bases lying between them.

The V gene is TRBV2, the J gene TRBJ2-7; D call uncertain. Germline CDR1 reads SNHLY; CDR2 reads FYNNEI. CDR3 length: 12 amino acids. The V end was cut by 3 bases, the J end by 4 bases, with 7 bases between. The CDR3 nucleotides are TGTGCCAGCAGTGAGAGTTCTTACGAGCAGTACTTC. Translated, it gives CASSESSYEQYF.

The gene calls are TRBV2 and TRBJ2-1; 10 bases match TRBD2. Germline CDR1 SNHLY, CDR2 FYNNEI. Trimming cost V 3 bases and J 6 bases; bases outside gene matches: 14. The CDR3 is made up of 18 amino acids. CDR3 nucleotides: TGTGCCAGCAGTGATCCCTTTCCGGGACTAGCGAATGTCAATGAGCAGTTCTTC. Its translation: CASSDPFPGLANVNEQFF.

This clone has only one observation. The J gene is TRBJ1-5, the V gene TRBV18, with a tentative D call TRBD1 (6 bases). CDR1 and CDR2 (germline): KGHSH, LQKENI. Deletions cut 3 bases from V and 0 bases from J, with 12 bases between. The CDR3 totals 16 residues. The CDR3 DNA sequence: TGTGCCAGCTCACCCGGACAGACTAATAGCAATCAGCCCCAGCATTTT. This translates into CASSPGQTNSNQPQHF.

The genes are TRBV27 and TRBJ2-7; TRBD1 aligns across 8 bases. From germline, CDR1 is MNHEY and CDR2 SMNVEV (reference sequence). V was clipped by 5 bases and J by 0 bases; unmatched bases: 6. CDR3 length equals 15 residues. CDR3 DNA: TGTGCCAGCAGTGTGACAGGGGAGAGCTCCTACGAGCAGTACTTC. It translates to CASSVTGESSYEQYF.

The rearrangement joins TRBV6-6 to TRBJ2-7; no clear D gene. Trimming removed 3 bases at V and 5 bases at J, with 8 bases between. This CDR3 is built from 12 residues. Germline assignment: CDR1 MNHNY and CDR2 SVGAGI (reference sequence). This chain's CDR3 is CASSYAENEQYF. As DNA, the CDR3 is TGTGCCAGCAGTTATGCTGAGAACGAGCAGTACTTC.

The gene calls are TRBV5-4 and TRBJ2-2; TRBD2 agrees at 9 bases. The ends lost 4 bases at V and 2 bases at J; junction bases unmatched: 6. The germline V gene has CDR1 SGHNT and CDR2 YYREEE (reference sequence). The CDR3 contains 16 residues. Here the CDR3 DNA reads TGTGCCAGCAGCGCCATGACTAGCGGTAACACCGGGGAGCTGTTTTTT. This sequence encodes CASSAMTSGNTGELFF. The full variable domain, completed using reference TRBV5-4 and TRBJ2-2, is ETGVTQSPTHLIKTRGQQVTLRCSSQSGHNTVSWYQQALGQGPQFIFQYYREEENGRGNFPPRFSGLQFPNYSSELNVNALELDDSALYLCASSAMTSGNTGELFFGEGSRLTVL.

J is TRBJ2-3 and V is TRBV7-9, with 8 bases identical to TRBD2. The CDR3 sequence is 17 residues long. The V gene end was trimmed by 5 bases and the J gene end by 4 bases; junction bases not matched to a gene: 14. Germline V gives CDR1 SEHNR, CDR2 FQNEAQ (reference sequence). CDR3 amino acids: CASSANGVLAGPDTQYF. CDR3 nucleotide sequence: TGTGCCAGCAGCGCCAACGGGGTGCTAGCGGGCCCAGATACGCAGTATTTT.

Here the CDR3 DNA reads TGTGCCACCAGCAGCAAACTAGCGGGAGGACCTAGCAACACCGGGGAGCTGTTTTTT. The encoded protein is CATSSKLAGGPSNTGELFF. The chain joins TRBV15 to TRBJ2-2; 12 bases are a match to TRBD2. CDR1 and CDR2 from the germline V gene are LNHNV and YYDKDF (reference sequence). CDR3 length: 19 residues. V lost 3 bases to trimming and J lost 2 bases; unmatched junction nucleotides: 10.